The 18 T cell receptor beta chains below come from one sample, sequenced in a study of blood T cell repertoires in COVID-19. Here immunoSEQ multiplex PCR was the method, and the copy in TCRdb shows in-frame clones only, minus some. Among about 230,000 clones, approximately 87% were seen once, and the ten largest hold approximately 2.5%. The sequenced sample was peripheral blood. The receptors were gathered from a woman aged 70-85 years with active or convalescent COVID-19.

The rearrangement joins TRBV11-3 to TRBJ2-1, with TRBD2 matching 7 bases. Germline V gene lookup returns CDR1 SGHNT and CDR2 YENEEA. The CDR3 is 16 residues long. The junction had 5 bases not matched to a gene; V was cut back by 3 bases and J by 0 bases. CDR3 amino acids: CASSLAGTISYNEQFF. The CDR3 coding sequence is TGTGCCAGCAGCTTGGCCGGGACTATCTCCTACAATGAGCAGTTCTTC.

The V call is TRBV5-1, the J call TRBJ1-1; TRBD1 matches at 8 bases. V was clipped by 0 bases and J by 1 base; unmatched bases: 5. This CDR3 is 16 amino acids long. Germline CDR1 SGHRS, CDR2 YFSETQ. CDR3 sequence: CASSLAQGAGNTEAFF. CDR3 in DNA: TGCGCCAGCAGCTTGGCCCAGGGGGCCGGGAACACTGAAGCTTTCTTT. Supplemented by reference TRBV5-1 and TRBJ1-1, the full variable domain reads KAGVTQTPRYLIKTRGQQVTLSCSPISGHRSVSWYQQTPGQGLQFLFEYFSETQRNKGNFPGRFSGRQFSNSRSEMNVSTLELGDSALYLCASSLAQGAGNTEAFFGQGTRLTVV.

CDR3 nucleotides: TGTGCCAGCAGTGCCCTAAAGGGCGGACTCTCCTATAATTCACCCCTCCACTTT. Translating gives CASSALKGGLSYNSPLHF. The genes are TRBV28 and TRBJ1-6, with D hard to call. Germline CDR1 is MDHEN and CDR2 is SYDVKM. Trimming left V 5 bases short and J 0 bases short, with 17 bases between. This CDR3 has 18 amino acids.

The V call is TRBV30, the J call TRBJ1-6; D possibly corresponds to TRBD1 (6 bases). Deletions cut 8 bases from V and 0 bases from J, with 14 bases between. Germline V gene sequence: CDR1 GTSNPN, CDR2 SVGIG (reference sequence). The CDR3 has 15 amino acids. CDR3 in DNA: TGTGCCGGAGTGGGGGCTAGCTCCTATAATTCACCCCTCCACTTT. It encodes CAGVGASSYNSPLHF.

This chain connects TRBV7-9 to TRBJ2-1, with a tentative D call TRBD1 (5 bases). Deletions cut 3 bases from V and 8 bases from J, with 14 bases between. Germline V gene data show CDR1 as SEHNR and CDR2 as FQNEAQ (reference sequence). CDR3 size: 14 residues. The CDR3 here is CASSFQGGFHEQFF. Here the CDR3 DNA reads TGTGCCAGCAGCTTTCAGGGTGGATTTCATGAGCAGTTCTTC.

This rearrangement joins TRBV5-1 to TRBJ2-5, with D possibly TRBD2 on 6 matching bases. Germline V lookup: CDR1 SGHRS, CDR2 YFSETQ. The CDR3 is made up of 15 amino acids. With 7 bases removed from V and 2 bases from J, the gap between germline ends came to 18 bases. In DNA form, the CDR3 reads TGCGCCAGCGCTTTGGGCGGGGCGGGGCAAGAGACCCAGTACTTC. Amino acids: CASALGGAGQETQYF.

This chain links TRBV5-1 with TRBJ2-7, with TRBD1 matching 9 bases. The CDR3 consists of 13 residues. Trimming at V came to 9 bases and at J to 5 bases, leaving 9 bases not matched to a gene. Germline V gives CDR1 SGHRS, CDR2 YFSETQ. CDR3 in DNA: TGCGCCACCAAAACCCGGGACAGGGACGAGCAGTACTTC. This translates into CATKTRDRDEQYF.

The chain recombines TRBV5-1 with TRBJ1-4, with D maybe TRBD1 (5 bases). CDR3 length: 13 amino acids. Looked up from germline, CDR1 is SGHRS and CDR2 is YFSETQ. The V end was cut by 2 bases, the J end by 7 bases, with 9 bases between. CDR3: CASSLGRVEKLFF. The CDR3 DNA is TGCGCCAGCAGCTTAGGCAGGGTTGAAAAACTGTTTTTT.

The rearrangement links TRBV7-9 to TRBJ1-1; the D gene is possibly TRBD1 (6 bases). V was shortened by 4 bases and J by 0 bases, with 12 bases between the two germline ends. Germline V CDR1 and CDR2: SEHNR, FQNEAQ (reference sequence). The CDR3 contains 15 residues. The DNA for the CDR3 is TGTGCCAGCAGCTCCTGGAGGACAGTGAACACTGAAGCTTTCTTT. It yields the protein CASSSWRTVNTEAFF.

This clone was recorded only once. The gene calls are TRBV7-6 and TRBJ2-7, with a possible D match to TRBD2 (5 bases). The germline V gene encodes CDR1 SGHVS and CDR2 FNYEAQ. V was shortened by 5 bases and J by 2 bases, with 19 bases between the two germline ends. The CDR3 has 16 amino acids. The CDR3 coding sequence is TGTGCCAGCAGCCTGGAGGTCGGACGGAACCCCTACGAGCAGTACTTC. This encodes CASSLEVGRNPYEQYF.

The gene calls are TRBV6-5 and TRBJ1-1; D unclear. Trimming took 11 bases from V and 5 from J, leaving 15 bases between them. Germline CDR1 and CDR2: MNHEY and SVGAGI. The CDR3 runs to 12 residues. CDR3 DNA: TGTGCCGTCTCCCCGGGCGGGACTGAAGCTTTCTTT. Protein: CAVSPGGTEAFF.

The chain carries TRBV29-1 and TRBJ2-5; TRBD2 might be the D (5 bases). The CDR3 runs 12 residues. The V end lost 4 bases, the J end lost 6 bases, and 12 bases lay between the germline ends. CDR1 is SQVTM, CDR2 ANQGSEA, per germline. CDR3 nucleotides: TGCAGCGTTGTGGCAGGAGGAAAGACCCAGTACTTC. Translating it yields CSVVAGGKTQYF. Complete variable domain (other parts from reference TRBV29-1 and TRBJ2-5): SAVISQKPSRDICQRGTSLTIQCQVDSQVTMMFWYRQQPGQSLTLIATANQGSEATYESGFVIDKFPISRPNLTFSTLTVSNMSPEDSSIYLCSVVAGGKTQYFGPGTRLLVL.

The chain combines TRBV7-2 with TRBJ2-7; 11 bases are a match to TRBD2. CDR3 length equals 16 residues. Per germline, CDR1 SGHTA and CDR2 FQGNSA. The V segment lost 6 bases and the J segment 2 bases; nucleotides outside the gene matches: 9. As DNA, the CDR3 is TGTGCCAGCAGTCGCACTAGCGGGGGCTTTCCCTACGAGCAGTACTTC. Its translation is CASSRTSGGFPYEQYF.

The chain employs TRBV4-2 and TRBJ2-5, with TRBD2 matching over 12 bases. CDR3 length equals 19 residues. Germline V lookup: CDR1 LGHNA, CDR2 YNFKEQ. V lost 1 base, J lost 4 bases, and 13 bases stayed unmatched. CDR3 residues: CASSQGRPPSGGALETQYF. CDR3 coding DNA: TGTGCCAGCAGCCAAGGTCGCCCGCCTAGCGGGGGGGCCCTAGAGACCCAGTACTTC.

The chain uses TRBV5-1 and TRBJ2-2; 7 bases match TRBD2. Germline trimming cut 5 bases from V and 2 bases from J; bases unmatched to any gene: 6. This CDR3 comprises 15 residues. Germline assignment: CDR1 SGHRS and CDR2 YFSETQ. CDR3 bases: TGCGCCAGCAGTATAGCGGGCCCAAACACCGGGGAGCTGTTTTTT. As protein: CASSIAGPNTGELFF.

This clone was observed a few times. The rearrangement links TRBV9 to TRBJ1-1; perhaps TRBD1 as D (5 bases). The CDR3 totals 15 residues. Trimming cost V 3 bases and J 7 bases, with 19 bases left between them. Looked up from germline, CDR1 is SGDLS and CDR2 is YYNGEE. The CDR3 spells CASSADGGNQDEAFF. As DNA, the CDR3 is TGTGCCAGCAGCGCCGATGGGGGGAACCAAGATGAAGCTTTCTTT. Full variable domain (outside the CDR3, taken from reference TRBV9 and TRBJ1-1): DSGVTQTPKHLITATGQRVTLRCSPRSGDLSVYWYQQSLDQGLQFLIQYYNGEERAKGNILERFSAQQFPDLHSELNLSSLELGDSALYFCASSADGGNQDEAFFGQGTRLTVV.

The chain has TRBV4-2 and TRBJ2-7; 11 bases map to TRBD2. The CDR3 sequence is 16 residues long. With V trimmed by 1 base and J by 3 bases, 5 bases remained unmatched. CDR1 LGHNA and CDR2 YNFKEQ come from the germline V gene. The CDR3 sequence: CASSQGEGLAGYEQYF. In DNA, the CDR3 is TGTGCCAGCAGCCAAGGTGAAGGACTAGCGGGCTACGAGCAGTACTTC.

V is TRBV28 and J is TRBJ1-2; D is possibly TRBD1 (5 bases). V lost 5 bases, J lost 4 bases, and 8 bases lay in between. This CDR3 is built from 12 residues. Germline V gene sequence: CDR1 MDHEN, CDR2 SYDVKM. The CDR3 protein is CASSPTAYGYTF. The CDR3, as DNA: TGTGCCAGCAGTCCGACAGCCTATGGCTACACCTTC.